These 18 T cell receptor beta chains were all obtained from the same sample, sequenced in a study of graft-versus-host responses after intestinal transplantation. Produced via immunoSEQ multiplex PCR; TCRdb's table is partial and in-frame only. The sample gives 30,000 to 40,000 clones, nearly 95% of which show up once; 20% to 25% is in the top ten. Antigens for these TCRs are unknown. This specimen was unstimulated CD8+ T cells sorted from spleen or lymph node cells, taken before transplant. The receptors were sampled from a human donor who was the organ donor for an intestinal transplant.

The V call is TRBV27, the J call TRBJ1-6; D perhaps matches TRBD1 (5 bases). Trimming took 4 bases from V and 7 from J, leaving 11 bases between them. The CDR3 is 14 amino acids. The germline V gene has CDR1 MNHEY and CDR2 SMNVEV (reference sequence). The CDR3 nucleotides are TGTGCCAGCAGTTACGGGACGGACAATTCACCCCTCCACTTT. Translated, it gives CASSYGTDNSPLHF.

This chain links TRBV28 with TRBJ1-1; a possible D gene is TRBD1 (6 bases). Germline-derived CDR1 and CDR2 are MDHEN and SYDVKM. This CDR3 region has 16 residues. V was cut by 5 bases and J by 5 bases, with 21 bases left in between. This CDR3 reads CASSPPQGRLSTEAFF. The CDR3 DNA follows: TGTGCCAGCAGTCCTCCACAGGGTAGGTTAAGTACTGAAGCTTTCTTT.

This clone was seen more than once but under ten times. The chain links TRBV4-1 to TRBJ1-1, with D maybe TRBD1 (5 bases). The CDR3 spans 16 residues. Germline V gene data show CDR1 as MGHRA and CDR2 as YSYEKL. V lost 4 bases and J 0 bases, leaving 15 bases between the germline ends. The CDR3 nucleotides read TGCGCCAGCAGCCCAGCGAACAGGCCCATGAACACTGAAGCTTTCTTT. Its protein product is CASSPANRPMNTEAFF.

This clone has a single count. This chain joins TRBV10-3 and TRBJ2-7; 8 bases agree with TRBD2. CDR3 length: 16 residues. The germline CDR1 and CDR2 sequences are ENHRY and SYGVKD. The V gene end was trimmed by 6 bases and the J gene end by 2 bases; junction bases not matched to a gene: 12. CDR3 residues: CAIRTWGGRTTYEQYF. CDR3 in DNA: TGTGCCATCAGGACATGGGGCGGGAGGACCACCTACGAGCAGTACTTC.

The chain employs TRBV7-9 and TRBJ2-2; D remains unclear. The germline V gene has CDR1 SEHNR and CDR2 FQNEAQ (reference sequence). V gave up 4 bases and J gave up 6 bases, with 9 bases separating them. The CDR3 consists of 13 residues. CDR3 residues: CASSWRQSGELFF. CDR3 in DNA: TGTGCCAGCAGCTGGCGTCAGTCCGGGGAGCTGTTTTTT. Complete variable domain (other parts from reference TRBV7-9 and TRBJ2-2): DTGVSQNPRHKITKRGQNVTFRCDPISEHNRLYWYRQTLGQGPEFLTYFQNEAQLEKSRLLSDRFSAERPKGSFSTLEIQRTEQGDSAMYLCASSWRQSGELFFGEGSRLTVL.

The rearrangement joins TRBV6-6 to TRBJ1-5; possible D gene TRBD1, 5 bases. Germline V lookup: CDR1 MNHNY, CDR2 SVGAGI (reference sequence). The V end was cut by 7 bases, the J end by 3 bases, with 10 bases between. The CDR3 runs to 13 residues. CDR3 residues: CASTPGLNQPQHF. The CDR3 bases are TGTGCCAGCACCCCGGGACTCAATCAGCCCCAGCATTTT.

The chain has TRBV2 and TRBJ1-6; D gene unclear. Germline assignment: CDR1 SNHLY and CDR2 FYNNEI. This CDR3 comprises 19 residues. V was cut by 3 bases and J by 8 bases, with 26 bases left in between. CDR3 nucleotide sequence: TGTGCCAGCAGTGACCGCCCCGGAGCGGCGGAATATCCCTATTCACCCCTCCACTTT. This sequence encodes CASSDRPGAAEYPYSPLHF.

The chain carries TRBV7-9 and TRBJ2-5, with D unresolved. The germline V and J ends were trimmed by 1 base and 5 bases, with 26 bases remaining between them. The CDR3 totals 19 residues. CDR1 and CDR2 from the germline V gene are SEHNR and FQNEAQ (reference sequence). The CDR3 reads CASSLGKGRITETRETQYF. The CDR3 nucleotides read TGTGCCAGCAGCTTAGGTAAAGGGCGTATAACTGAAACAAGGGAGACCCAGTACTTC.

This chain connects TRBV19 to TRBJ2-3; 9 bases line up with TRBD1. Germline V gene data show CDR1 as LNHDA and CDR2 as SQIVND (reference sequence). The CDR3 runs to 17 residues. Trimming took 1 base from V and 1 from J; bases not matched to a gene: 6. DNA for the CDR3: TGTGCCAGTAGTATAGCGTTGGACAGGGGAGGCACAGATACGCAGTATTTT. It encodes CASSIALDRGGTDTQYF.

This chain links TRBV7-9 with TRBJ1-4; D unclear. The CDR3 has 12 residues. V was trimmed by 3 bases and J by 6 bases, leaving 5 bases between them. Germline V lookup: CDR1 SEHNR, CDR2 FQNEAQ (reference sequence). The CDR3 sequence: CASSFIHEKLFF. The CDR3 DNA reads as TGTGCCAGCAGCTTTATCCATGAAAAACTGTTTTTT.

The chain carries TRBV28 and TRBJ2-3, with 11 bases identical to TRBD2. Germline-derived CDR1 and CDR2 are MDHEN and SYDVKM. The CDR3 loop spans 16 amino acids. Germline trimming cut 7 bases from V and 2 bases from J; bases unmatched to any gene: 8. The CDR3 region is CASKGTSGPSTDTQYF. In DNA, the CDR3 is TGTGCCAGCAAAGGGACTAGCGGTCCCTCCACAGATACGCAGTATTTT.

The chain joins TRBV7-9 to TRBJ2-5; 9 nucleotides match TRBD2. Near its end, the DNA agrees better with TRBJ2-7, so the J call may be wrong. Per germline, CDR1 SEHNR and CDR2 FQNEAQ (reference sequence). The CDR3 contains 18 residues. The CDR3 DNA sequence: TGTGCCAGCAGCTTCGGGCTAGCGGGATCCACCCCTCCCTACGAGCAGTACTTC. Its protein is CASSFGLAGSTPPYEQYF.

The chain couples TRBV10-2 to TRBJ1-4; D ambiguous. The germline V and J ends were trimmed by 6 bases and 0 bases, with 11 bases remaining between them. CDR1 is WSHSY and CDR2 is SAAADI in the germline V gene. The CDR3 runs 15 residues. The CDR3 sequence is CASSVQRATNEKLFF. The CDR3 DNA reads TGCGCCAGCAGCGTCCAGCGTGCAACTAATGAAAAACTGTTTTTT.

This clone has only one observation. The genes are TRBV4-1 and TRBJ2-5; D not certain. From germline, CDR1 is MGHRA and CDR2 YSYEKL. V was trimmed by 0 bases and J by 6 bases, leaving 23 bases between them. This CDR3 contains 18 residues. CDR3 loop: CASSQEFLGPPILKTQYF. CDR3 DNA: TGCGCCAGCAGCCAAGAGTTTTTAGGGCCCCCGATCCTCAAGACCCAGTACTTC.

The chain couples TRBV4-1 to TRBJ2-7; TRBD2 is a possible D gene (6 bases). The CDR3 is 15 amino acids. Germline CDR1 reads MGHRA; CDR2 reads YSYEKL. Deletions cut 2 bases from V and 7 bases from J, with 18 bases between. Here the CDR3 DNA reads TGCGCCAGCAGCCAAATGGCGGACCGGGGGTGGGAGCAGTACTTC. Its translation is CASSQMADRGWEQYF.

V usage is TRBV27 and J usage is TRBJ2-7; TRBD1 or TRBD2 may be the D gene (5 bases each). Germline V gene sequence: CDR1 MNHEY, CDR2 SMNVEV (reference sequence). CDR3 length equals 14 residues. V was shortened by 4 bases and J by 0 bases, with 10 bases between the two germline ends. For the CDR3, the DNA is TGTGCCAGCAGTTGGGGACGCAGCTCCTACGAGCAGTACTTC. Its protein product is CASSWGRSSYEQYF.

This chain uses TRBV28 with TRBJ2-7, with TRBD2 as a possible D gene (5 bases). Trimming removed 1 base at V and 0 bases at J, with 10 bases between. The length of the CDR3 is 15 residues. Germline V gives CDR1 MDHEN, CDR2 SYDVKM. As DNA, the CDR3 is TGTGCCAGCAGTTTATCTAGCTTGAGCTCCTACGAGCAGTACTTC. Its protein product is CASSLSSLSSYEQYF. The full variable domain, completed using reference TRBV28 and TRBJ2-7, is DVKVTQSSRYLVKRTGEKVFLECVQDMDHENMFWYRQDPGLGLRLIYFSYDVKMKEKGDIPEGYSVSREKKERFSLILESASTNQTSMYLCASSLSSLSSYEQYFGPGTRLTVT.

The sample holds one count of this clone. The V gene is TRBV6-1, the J gene TRBJ1-2; D is perhaps TRBD1 (5 bases). Germline CDR1 and CDR2: MNHNS and SASEGT. Trimming removed 0 bases at V and 4 bases at J, with 24 bases between. The CDR3 is 19 amino acids. The CDR3 nucleotides read TGTGCCAGCAGTGAAGCAGGTCAGGGAGGGAGGGGTCGGACCTATGGCTACACCTTC. Translation: CASSEAGQGGRGRTYGYTF.